Following are 22 T cell receptor beta chains from one sample sequenced in a study of cytomegalovirus exposure and HLA in healthy donors. Primers included in the PCR were 60 Vbeta and 13 Jbeta primers. The repertoire was sequenced with immunoSEQ multiplex PCR; TCRdb's copy has only in-frame clones and lacks some. The sample consists of under 200,000 clones, approximately 84% of them appearing once. The sequenced material came from PBMCs. All receptors derive from a woman aged 45-65 years in good health and CMV-seropositive.

The CDR3 DNA reads as TGTGCCATCAGTAAGGGGACAGCGAACACCGGGGAGCTGTTTTTT. Encoded protein: CAISKGTANTGELFF. The chain recombines TRBV10-3 with TRBJ2-2; the match to TRBD1 covers 7 bases. J lost 0 bases, V lost 5 bases, and 3 bases had no gene match. Germline lookup yields CDR1 ENHRY and CDR2 SYGVKD. This CDR3 is built from 15 residues.

As for this clone: A junction boundary mismatches the germline segment, possibly from a read error. The chain links TRBV27 to TRBJ2-7; TRBD1 matches at 9 bases. The CDR3 consists of 14 residues. Germline-derived CDR1 and CDR2 are MNHEY and SMNVEV (reference sequence). The CDR3 coding sequence is TGTGCCAGCAGCTGGGACAGGGAATCTGGTAAGGCCCTATTC. Protein sequence: CASSWDRESGKALF.

The rearrangement joins TRBV7-9 to TRBJ1-1; unclear D gene. The CDR3 totals 13 residues. V was trimmed by 5 bases and J by 0 bases, leaving 7 bases between them. CDR1 SEHNR and CDR2 FQNEAQ come from the germline V gene (reference sequence). The CDR3 DNA follows: TGTGCCAGCAGCATGACAATGAACACTGAAGCTTTCTTT. Its translation is CASSMTMNTEAFF.

Concerning this clone itself: A junction boundary mismatches the germline segment, possibly from a read error. The J gene is TRBJ1-1, the V gene TRBV7-9; a possible D gene is TRBD1 (6 bases). CDR3 length: 15 residues. Germline assignment: CDR1 SEHNR and CDR2 FQNEAQ (reference sequence). Written as DNA, the CDR3 is TGTTCCAGCAGCTTCAGGGGCGTAATGAACACTGAAGCTTTCTTT. It translates to CSSSFRGVMNTEAFF.

This chain uses TRBV6-5 with TRBJ2-1, with D tentatively TRBD1 (6 bases). Germline V lookup: CDR1 MNHEY, CDR2 SVGAGI. The V and J ends lost 7 bases and 2 bases respectively, with 9 bases between them. CDR3 size: 13 residues. The CDR3 bases are TGTGCCAGCAAGAGGACAGCCTACAATGAGCAGTTCTTC. It specifies CASKRTAYNEQFF.

This CDR3 is CASSDKSGNTGELFF. Here the CDR3 DNA reads TGCGCCAGCAGCGACAAGAGCGGGAACACCGGGGAGCTGTTTTTT. J is TRBJ2-2 and V is TRBV5-1, with D tentatively TRBD2 (5 bases). V gave up 4 bases and J gave up 1 base, with 11 bases separating them. The CDR3 is 15 amino acids. Germline CDR1 and CDR2: SGHRS and YFSETQ. Complete variable domain (other parts from reference TRBV5-1 and TRBJ2-2): KAGVTQTPRYLIKTRGQQVTLSCSPISGHRSVSWYQQTPGQGLQFLFEYFSETQRNKGNFPGRFSGRQFSNSRSEMNVSTLELGDSALYLCASSDKSGNTGELFFGEGSRLTVL.

The CDR3 spells CASSLKEGRSGEQFF. CDR3 in DNA: TGCGCCAGCAGCTTAAAGGAGGGCCGCTCAGGGGAGCAGTTCTTC. The chain is built from TRBV5-1 and TRBJ2-1; possible D gene TRBD2, 6 bases. Trimming removed 2 bases at V and 10 bases at J, with 19 bases between. This CDR3 has 15 residues. The germline CDR1 and CDR2 sequences are SGHRS and YFSETQ.

J is TRBJ2-1 and V is TRBV14; D perhaps matches TRBD1 (5 bases). Trimming removed 6 bases at V and 5 bases at J, with 11 bases between. Per germline, CDR1 SGHDN and CDR2 FVKESK. CDR3 length: 13 amino acids. Here the CDR3 reads CASSRDRHNEQFF. CDR3 DNA sequence: TGTGCCAGCAGTCGAGACAGACACAATGAGCAGTTCTTC.

This clone was counted a single time. The chain has TRBV19 and TRBJ1-1; D is uncertain. Trimming stripped 3 bases from V and 4 bases from J, with 15 bases between. CDR3 length equals 15 residues. Germline lookup yields CDR1 LNHDA and CDR2 SQIVND (reference sequence). This chain's CDR3 is CASSMALGRGTEAFF. CDR3 in DNA: TGTGCCAGTAGTATGGCCCTCGGGCGGGGCACTGAAGCTTTCTTT.

The chain recombines TRBV7-2 with TRBJ1-4, with TRBD1 matching over 9 bases. The CDR3 totals 14 residues. J gave up 8 bases and V 5 bases, and 6 bases lay outside the gene matches. CDR1 SGHTA and CDR2 FQGNSA come from the germline V gene. This CDR3 is CASSPGTGREKLFF. The CDR3 coding sequence is TGTGCCAGCAGCCCCGGGACAGGGCGGGAAAAACTGTTTTTT. The complete variable domain, with remaining parts taken from reference TRBV7-2 and TRBJ1-4, reads GAGVSQSPSNKVTEKGKDVELRCDPISGHTALYWYRQSLGQGLEFLIYFQGNSAPDKSGLPSDRFSAERTGGSVSTLTIQRTQQEDSAVYLCASSPGTGREKLFFGSGTQLSVL.

This clone appeared once. V gene TRBV10-3 combines with J gene TRBJ1-6; 7 nucleotides align to TRBD1. This CDR3 contains 15 residues. V lost 7 bases to trimming and J lost 7 bases; unmatched junction nucleotides: 10. Germline CDR1 reads ENHRY; CDR2 reads SYGVKD. The CDR3 DNA sequence: TGTGCCATCAAAAGAGGCGGGACAGAGAATTCACCCCTCCACTTT. Protein product: CAIKRGGTENSPLHF.

V gene TRBV5-1 combines with J gene TRBJ2-3, with 12 bases fitting TRBD2. Trimming removed 5 bases from V and 3 bases from J; junction bases left unmatched: 10. Germline CDR1 is SGHRS and CDR2 is YFSETQ. This CDR3 region has 17 residues. This CDR3 is CASRMPSGGAETDTQYF. CDR3 sequence (DNA): TGCGCCAGCAGAATGCCTAGCGGGGGGGCCGAGACAGATACGCAGTATTTT.

The V and J genes are TRBV30 and TRBJ1-2; no clear D gene. Germline V CDR1 and CDR2: GTSNPN, SVGIG (reference sequence). This CDR3 is 16 amino acids long. The V end lost 3 bases, the J end lost 1 base, and 18 bases lay between the germline ends. The CDR3 DNA sequence: TGTGCCTGGAGCCACTCGGCCTCCGGGGTTAACTATGGCTACACCTTC. The encoded protein is CAWSHSASGVNYGYTF.

This sequence joins TRBV5-4 and TRBJ1-1; the D is unclear. This CDR3 region has 13 residues. Germline V gene lookup returns CDR1 SGHNT and CDR2 YYREEE (reference sequence). V was clipped by 4 bases and J by 2 bases, with 9 bases between them. The DNA of the CDR3 is TGTGCCAGCAGCCCCATTAGTAACACTGAAGCTTTCTTT. It is translated as CASSPISNTEAFF.

The chain uses TRBV28 and TRBJ2-7; 9 bases align to TRBD2. V was clipped by 3 bases and J by 4 bases; unmatched bases: 7. Per germline, CDR1 MDHEN and CDR2 SYDVKM. The CDR3 loop spans 15 amino acids. CDR3 residues: CASSFGLAGRYEQYF. The CDR3 DNA reads as TGTGCCAGCAGTTTTGGGCTAGCGGGAAGGTACGAGCAGTACTTC.

The V gene is TRBV5-1, the J gene TRBJ2-7; 7 bases agree with TRBD1. The CDR3 is 15 amino acids. Trimming cost V 1 base and J 3 bases; bases outside gene matches: 7. The germline V gene has CDR1 SGHRS and CDR2 YFSETQ. CDR3 sequence (DNA): TGCGCCAGCAGCTTGAACAGGGGTTCTTTCTACGAGCAGTACTTC. This encodes CASSLNRGSFYEQYF.

J is TRBJ2-7 and V is TRBV9; 11 bases are shared with TRBD2. V gave up 0 bases and J gave up 0 bases; unmatched junction bases: 2. Germline loops: CDR1 SGDLS, CDR2 YYNGEE. The CDR3 totals 16 residues. CDR3 in amino acids: CASSVGTSGRSYEQYF. CDR3 in DNA: TGTGCCAGCAGCGTAGGGACTAGCGGGCGCTCCTACGAGCAGTACTTC.

This chain joins TRBV7-2 and TRBJ1-1, with 11 positions matching TRBD1. The CDR3 is made up of 15 amino acids. Germline loops: CDR1 SGHTA, CDR2 FQGNSA. V trimming: 4 bases; J trimming: 1 base; junction bases outside the gene matches: 2. In DNA, the CDR3 is TGTGCCAGCAGCTCAGGACAGGGGGCGAACACTGAAGCTTTCTTT. Translation: CASSSGQGANTEAFF.

The gene calls are TRBV9 and TRBJ1-3; 7 bases are a match to TRBD1. The CDR3 has 15 residues. Looked up from germline, CDR1 is SGDLS and CDR2 is YYNGEE. Germline trimming cut 0 bases from V and 0 bases from J; bases unmatched to any gene: 0. The DNA for the CDR3 is TGTGCCAGCAGCGTAGGGACAGGCTCTGGAAACACCATATATTTT. Its translation is CASSVGTGSGNTIYF.

This clone was seen once. V usage is TRBV6-5 and J usage is TRBJ2-2; D unclear. The germline V and J ends were trimmed by 0 bases and 6 bases, with 8 bases remaining between them. The CDR3 spans 14 residues. CDR1 MNHEY and CDR2 SVGAGI come from the germline V gene. DNA for the CDR3: TGTGCCAGCAGTTACTCGTTGCTAGCCGGGGAGCTGTTTTTT. It translates to CASSYSLLAGELFF.

The chain recombines TRBV10-3 with TRBJ2-3; TRBD1 might be the D (6 bases). The CDR3 totals 17 residues. From germline, CDR1 is ENHRY and CDR2 SYGVKD. Trimming stripped 3 bases from V and 2 bases from J, with 18 bases between. The CDR3 coding sequence is TGTGCCATCAGTGAATCGGACAGCATCATCAACACAGATACGCAGTATTTT. The encoded protein is CAISESDSIINTDTQYF.

This chain uses TRBV19 with TRBJ2-5; TRBD1 aligns across 8 bases. Unmatched junction bases numbered 7, after V lost 5 bases and J lost 5 bases. Germline lookup yields CDR1 LNHDA and CDR2 SQIVND (reference sequence). This CDR3 comprises 14 residues. The CDR3 spells CASSPRTGWETQYF. As DNA, the CDR3 is TGTGCCAGTAGTCCCAGGACAGGGTGGGAGACCCAGTACTTC.